These 18 T cell receptor beta chains were all obtained from the same sample, sequenced in a study of blood T cell repertoires in COVID-19. Sequenced by immunoSEQ multiplex PCR; TCRdb stores in-frame clones only, minus some. Of about 93,000 clones listed, almost 80% were seen once; the top ten hold about 15%. The sample taken for sequencing was peripheral blood. These receptors originate from a human donor in a cohort sampled during active COVID-19.

The CDR3 DNA reads TGTGCCAGCAGTGAAATCTCCGGACAGGGGGCACCAGATACGCAGTATTTT. Translated, it gives CASSEISGQGAPDTQYF. The gene calls are TRBV6-1 and TRBJ2-3; 11 nucleotides match TRBD1. Germline lookup yields CDR1 MNHNS and CDR2 SASEGT. The CDR3 has 17 amino acids. V dropped 2 bases and J dropped 4; count of bases not matched to a gene: 8.

This clone was recorded once. The J gene is TRBJ1-1, the V gene TRBV10-3; D is uncertain. Trimming removed 3 bases at V and 0 bases at J, with 2 bases between. The CDR3 sequence is 12 residues long. CDR1 ENHRY and CDR2 SYGVKD come from the germline V gene. CDR3 bases: TGTGCCATCAGTGACGTGAACACTGAAGCTTTCTTT. It is translated as CAISDVNTEAFF.

The chain carries TRBV19 and TRBJ2-3; D gene ambiguous. The CDR3 extends over 15 amino acids. Trimming shortened V by 2 bases and J by 3 bases, and 12 bases separated the two germline ends. Germline CDR1 reads LNHDA; CDR2 reads SQIVND (reference sequence). CDR3 residues: CASSISRGKTDTQYF. The CDR3, as DNA: TGTGCCAGTAGTATATCCCGCGGTAAGACAGATACGCAGTATTTT. Full variable domain (missing parts from reference TRBV19 and TRBJ2-3): DGGITQSPKYLFRKEGQNVTLSCEQNLNHDAMYWYRQDPGQGLRLIYYSQIVNDFQKGDIAEGYSVSREKKESFPLTVTSAQKNPTAFYLCASSISRGKTDTQYFGPGTRLTVL.

This chain links TRBV7-6 with TRBJ2-3, with 13 bases lining up with TRBD2. After removal of 6 bases from V and 6 bases from J, the junction contained 6 bases not matched to a gene. CDR3 size: 15 residues. Looked up from germline, CDR1 is SGHVS and CDR2 is FNYEAQ. CDR3 residues: CASSPRTSGGDTQYF. In DNA, the CDR3 is TGTGCCAGCAGTCCCAGGACTAGCGGGGGTGATACGCAGTATTTT.

This clone came up once. For the CDR3, the DNA is TGTGCCATCAGTGAGCCAGGACTAGTTGCAGATACGCAGTATTTT. Protein product: CAISEPGLVADTQYF. The rearrangement joins TRBV10-3 to TRBJ2-3, with 7 bases lining up with TRBD2. With V trimmed by 2 bases and J by 4 bases, 6 bases remained unmatched. The CDR3 totals 15 residues. Germline assignment: CDR1 ENHRY and CDR2 SYGVKD.

J is TRBJ2-5 and V is TRBV6-5; TRBD1 matches at 11 bases. V trimming: 2 bases; J trimming: 7 bases; junction bases outside the gene matches: 3. This CDR3 is 14 amino acids long. The V gene's germline CDR1 is MNHEY and CDR2 SVGAGI. DNA for the CDR3: TGTGCCAGCAGTTACATGGGACAGGGGGGGACCCAGTACTTC. Its protein is CASSYMGQGGTQYF.

This clone was recorded at least ten times. The rearrangement joins TRBV11-2 to TRBJ2-1, with a tentative D call TRBD2 (6 bases). V gave up 3 bases and J gave up 9 bases, with 6 bases separating them. The CDR3 contains 11 residues. Looked up from germline, CDR1 is SGHAT and CDR2 is FQNNGV. The CDR3 DNA is TGTGCCAGCAGCTTGGGGGGTGAGCAGTTCTTC. Translation: CASSLGGEQFF.

The rearrangement links TRBV25-1 to TRBJ1-6; maybe TRBD1 (5 bases). From germline, CDR1 is MGHDK and CDR2 SYGVNS. The CDR3 sequence is 15 residues long. The V gene lost 1 base and the J gene lost 7 bases, with 11 bases spanning the gap. The CDR3 bases are TGTGCCAGCAGTGAATCGGGGGAAAGGAATTCACCCCTCCACTTT. It translates to CASSESGERNSPLHF.

The V and J genes are TRBV18 and TRBJ1-3, with 7 bases identical to TRBD1. CDR1 is KGHSH and CDR2 is LQKENI in the germline V gene. V lost 5 bases to trimming and J lost 3 bases; unmatched junction nucleotides: 7. The CDR3 is 15 amino acids. This CDR3 is CASSSNRQGGNTIYF. CDR3 in DNA: TGTGCCAGCTCATCGAATCGACAGGGTGGAAACACCATATATTTT.

This clone showed up just a few times. The chain joins TRBV29-1 to TRBJ2-3; weak D call: TRBD1 (6 bases). Germline loops: CDR1 SQVTM, CDR2 ANQGSEA. This CDR3 spans 15 amino acids. V was clipped by 7 bases and J by 3 bases, with 20 bases between them. CDR3 amino acids: CSASTTGFATDTQYF. The CDR3 DNA is TGCAGCGCAAGTACAACAGGGTTCGCGACAGATACGCAGTATTTT.

Remarks on this clone: Other DNA sequences in this sample translate to the same CDR3. V usage is TRBV6-5 and J usage is TRBJ2-1; perhaps TRBD2 as D (5 bases). Deletions cut 6 bases from V and 2 bases from J, with 14 bases between. Germline values: CDR1 MNHEY, CDR2 SVGAGI. The CDR3 totals 15 residues. The CDR3 sequence is CASRLAGGPYNEQFF. The DNA of the CDR3 is TGTGCCAGCAGGCTAGCCGGCGGGCCCTACAATGAGCAGTTCTTC.

V usage is TRBV24-1 and J usage is TRBJ1-5; D remains unclear. Between the trimmed V and J ends, which lost 5 bases and 1 base, there was a span of 8 bases. The CDR3 contains 14 residues. The germline V gene encodes CDR1 KGHDR and CDR2 SFDVKD. CDR3 loop: CATSAAGSNQPQHF. CDR3 in DNA: TGTGCCACCAGTGCCGCGGGAAGCAATCAGCCCCAGCATTTT.

V and J are TRBV3-1 (or the pseudogene TRBV3-2) and TRBJ2-7; a possible D gene is TRBD2 (5 bases). CDR1 and CDR2 from the germline V gene are LGHDT and YNNKEL (reference sequence). There are 14 residues in the CDR3. The V end lost 1 base, the J end lost 3 bases, and 10 bases lay between the germline ends. Written as DNA, the CDR3 is TGTGCCAGCAGCCAAGGAAGCGGCCGCTACGAGCAGTACTTC. Encoded protein: CASSQGSGRYEQYF.

The chain recombines TRBV4-2 with TRBJ2-2; no clear D gene. The V end was cut by 1 base, the J end by 0 bases, with 3 bases between. Germline assignment: CDR1 LGHNA and CDR2 YNFKEQ. The CDR3 is 14 residues long. The CDR3 is CASSQGPNTGELFF. The CDR3 coding sequence is TGTGCCAGCAGCCAAGGGCCGAACACCGGGGAGCTGTTTTTT.

This clone appeared many times. The J gene is TRBJ2-4, the V gene TRBV6-2 or TRBV6-3; D is unresolved. CDR3 size: 15 residues. The ends were cut back, 2 bases at V and 1 base at J, with 9 bases in the middle. Germline V lookup: CDR1 MNHEY, CDR2 SVGEGT. Here the CDR3 DNA reads TGTGCCAGCAGTTACGAGTCAATGGCCAAAAACATTCAGTACTTC. This encodes CASSYESMAKNIQYF.

The J gene is TRBJ2-3, the V gene TRBV7-3; D is perhaps TRBD1 (7 bases). There are 13 residues in the CDR3. Germline CDR1 reads SGHTA; CDR2 reads FQGTGA. The V and J ends lost 3 bases and 6 bases respectively, with 10 bases between them. The CDR3 protein is CASSLEGADTQYF. In DNA form, the CDR3 reads TGTGCCAGCAGCTTGGAGGGGGCGGATACGCAGTATTTT.

V and J are TRBV9 and TRBJ2-2, with TRBD2 as a possible D gene (5 bases). The CDR3 runs 16 residues. V shed 0 bases and J shed 5 bases, with 14 bases lying between them. Germline CDR1 SGDLS, CDR2 YYNGEE. Here the CDR3 reads CASSVGISVSTGELFF. The CDR3 bases are TGTGCCAGCAGCGTAGGTATTAGCGTATCGACCGGGGAGCTGTTTTTT.

The gene calls are TRBV6-2 or TRBV6-3 and TRBJ2-5; 7 bases line up with TRBD1. This CDR3 comprises 15 residues. V gave up 5 bases and J gave up 7 bases; unmatched junction bases: 13. The germline gives CDR1 MNHEY, CDR2 SVGEGT. The CDR3 loop is CASSPGTVAPRTQYF. The CDR3 nucleotides read TGTGCCAGCAGTCCCGGGACAGTAGCCCCAAGGACCCAGTACTTC.